This TCR beta chain was sequenced for a study of cytomegalovirus exposure and HLA in healthy donors. Study outcomes and limitations: The investigators catalogued some 150 TCR beta chains as cytomegalovirus-associated.

Primers included in the PCR were 60 Vbeta and 13 Jbeta primers. Assay: immunoSEQ multiplex PCR; the TCRdb copy retains only in-frame clones and omits some. This repertoire shows roughly 150,000 clones, 65% to 80% found once; its top ten account for under 2%. Worth noting for this clone: Its specificity is not known.

This CDR3 has 14 residues. Trimming stripped 2 bases from V and 4 bases from J, with 11 bases between. Germline V gene data show CDR1 as MNHNS and CDR2 as SASEGT. The chain recombines TRBV6-1 with TRBJ2-5; tentative D call: TRBD2 (6 bases). The TCR was taken from a woman aged 30 to 39 in good health and CMV-seronegative. Source material: PBMCs. In DNA, the CDR3 is TGTGCCAGCAGTGAATCATCCGGGGGAGAGACCCAGTACTTC. Protein product: CASSESSGGETQYF.